Listed below are T cell receptor beta chains from one sample, sequenced in a study of CD8 T cells in ankylosing spondylitis. TCRdb independently ran MiXCR on the 5' RACE reads; one entry per CDR3 protein. The table has fewer than 80,000 distinct CDR3 sequences, under 5.5% seen once. Sequences were obtained from blood, either unsorted or a sorted T cell fraction (not recorded which). These receptors all come from a male donor with ankylosing spondylitis or in good health (not recorded which). Each CDR3 is given with its conserved first and last residue. The D gene is left open where the match is weak. Not every row has a clone size; where given, it reads once, few, many or a size class.

CDR3 length	V gene	D gene	clone size	J gene	CDR3 DNA	CDR3 protein
14	TRBV5-1	.	many	TRBJ2-2	TGCGCCAGCCGGGTCAGGGCGAACACCGGGGAGCTGTTTTTT	CASRVRANTGELFF
16	TRBV28	.	many	TRBJ1-5	TGTGCCAGCAGTTTACCGGGTGGGCAGGGGAATCAGCCCCAGCATTTT	CASSLPGGQGNQPQHF
15	TRBV28	.	many	TRBJ2-7	TGTGCCAGCAGTTTCCACAGGGTTGTGATGGACGAGCAGTACTTC	CASSFHRVVMDEQYF
14	TRBV20-1	.	many	TRBJ2-1	TGCAGTGCTAGAGCCTCAGGGGTTCTAAATGAGCAGTTCTTC	CSARASGVLNEQFF
18	TRBV4-1	TRBD2	many	TRBJ2-7	TGCGCCAGCAGCCAAGCACCGTCGCTAGCGGGGGAGACCTACGAGCAGTACTTC	CASSQAPSLAGETYEQYF
16	TRBV5-1	TRBD2	once	TRBJ2-7	TGCACCAGCAGCTTGGGTACTAGCGGCCGGGTTCACGAGCAGTACTTC	CTSSLGTSGRVHEQYF
17	TRBV18	TRBD2	many	TRBJ2-7	TGTGCCAGCTCCCTTGTGACTAGCGGGGGGGGAACCTACGAGCAGTACTTC	CASSLVTSGGGTYEQYF
13	TRBV20-1	.	many	TRBJ1-5	TGCAGTGCTGGACAGATGGGGAATCAGCCCCAGCATTTT	CSAGQMGNQPQHF
12	TRBV20-1	.	many	TRBJ2-7	TGCAGTGCCGTGGCTGGGCATTCCGAGCAGTACTTC	CSAVAGHSEQYF
14	TRBV20-1	.	many	TRBJ2-3	TGCAGTTTGAGGGAATTGGCTAGCACAGATACGCAGTATTTT	CSLRELASTDTQYF
16	TRBV6-7	.	many	TRBJ2-2	TGTGCCAGCATCCTCCTACCCCTAGGGCGCACCGGGGAGCTGTTTTTT	CASILLPLGRTGELFF
16	TRBV2	.	many	TRBJ2-4	TGTGCCAGCGCCGGAGGTTTGACTATAGCCAAAAACATTCAGTACTTC	CASAGGLTIAKNIQYF
18	TRBV11-2	.	.	TRBJ2-6	TGTGCCAGCAGCTTAGAGGCGGGGCTCCCTTCTGGGGCCAACGTCCTGACTTTC	CASSLEAGLPSGANVLTF
14	TRBV4-3	.	many	TRBJ2-4	TGCGCCAGCAGCCAAGACGAGAGTGGGAACATTCAGTACTTC	CASSQDESGNIQYF
14	TRBV7-2	.	many	TRBJ2-7	TGTGCCAGCAGCTCATACGGACTGTCCTACGAGCAGTACTTC	CASSSYGLSYEQYF
16	TRBV7-3	TRBD2	many	TRBJ2-3	TGTGCCAGCAGCCCAAGACTAGCGGGGGGTGCTGATACGCAGTATTTT	CASSPRLAGGADTQYF
15	TRBV20-1	TRBD2	many	TRBJ2-5	TGCAGTCCTCGCCACCCTAGCGGGGGCCAAGAGACCCAGTACTTC	CSPRHPSGGQETQYF
13	TRBV20-1	TRBD2	many	TRBJ2-2	TGCAGTAGCGGGGGGCCGAACACCGGGGAGCTGTTTTTT	CSSGGPNTGELFF
12	TRBV7-2	.	many	TRBJ1-2	TGTGCCAGCAGCCTCAGGGAGGGAGGCTACACCTTC	CASSLREGGYTF
15	TRBV18	.	.	TRBJ2-5	TGTGCCAGCTCACCACCGTCGGTAGGCCAAGAGACCCAGTACTTC	CASSPPSVGQETQYF
15	TRBV5-4	TRBD1	many	TRBJ1-2	TGTGCCAGCAGCATAGGAGGGACAGGGGTAGGAGGCTACACCTTC	CASSIGGTGVGGYTF
14	TRBV24-1	.	many	TRBJ2-5	TGTGCCACCAGTGACCCTGGGGTCCAAGAGACCCAGTACTTC	CATSDPGVQETQYF
17	TRBV15	.	many	TRBJ2-5	TGTGCCACCAGCAGACGGAAATTTGTGGGACCCGAAGAGACCCAGTACTTC	CATSRRKFVGPEETQYF
12	TRBV7-2	.	many	TRBJ1-1	TGTGCCAGCAGCTTAAGTGCAGGGGAAGCTTTCTTT	CASSLSAGEAFF
13	TRBV7-2	.	many	TRBJ2-3	TGTGCCAGCACACCTAACCAGGCAGATACGCAGTATTTT	CASTPNQADTQYF
16	TRBV9	.	few	TRBJ1-5	TGTGCCAGCAGCGCCCCCGGGGGAGTGGGCTATCAGCCCCAGCATTTT	CASSAPGGVGYQPQHF
16	TRBV4-1	TRBD2	many	TRBJ2-3	TGCGCCAGCAGCCAGCTAGCGGGGGGCTACACAGATACGCAGTATTTT	CASSQLAGGYTDTQYF
12	TRBV29-1	.	many	TRBJ1-2	TGCAGCTGCATAGCAACCCTCTATGGCTACACCTTC	CSCIATLYGYTF
16	TRBV6-1	TRBD1	many	TRBJ2-3	TGTGCCAGCAGTACAGGGGCGGCTCAGGGATCACATACGCAGTATTTT	CASSTGAAQGSHTQYF
14	TRBV5-1	.	many	TRBJ2-5	TGCGCCAGCAGCTTTCGGCAGGCCCAGGAGACCCAGTACTTC	CASSFRQAQETQYF
16	TRBV5-1	.	many	TRBJ2-2	TGCGCCAGCAGCTTGGTGGCCGGGGATAGCTCCGGGGAGCTGTTTTTT	CASSLVAGDSSGELFF
17	TRBV5-1	.	many	TRBJ1-6	TGCGCCAGCAGCCCGTTGGCAGCGAACGACTATAATTCACCCCTCCACTTT	CASSPLAANDYNSPLHF
15	TRBV5-1	.	many	TRBJ2-7	TGCGCCAGCAGCTTGAATGGGGACGGAGACTACGAGCAGTACTTC	CASSLNGDGDYEQYF
15	TRBV4-3	.	many	TRBJ2-2	TGCGCCAGCAGCCAAGAAACGGCGGGGTTGGGGGAGCTGTTTTTT	CASSQETAGLGELFF
15	TRBV28	TRBD2	many	TRBJ2-5	TGTGCCAGCAGTCCCTCGGCGGGGGGAGGAGAGACCCAGTACTTC	CASSPSAGGGETQYF
13	TRBV27	.	many	TRBJ2-5	TGTGCCAGCAGGGACAGTGGAGAAGAGACCCAGTACTTC	CASRDSGEETQYF
13	TRBV6-5	.	many	TRBJ1-6	TGTGCCAGCAGTTGGGGCCTAAATTCACCCCTCCACTTT	CASSWGLNSPLHF
13	TRBV28	.	many	TRBJ1-1	TGTGCCAGCAGTTGGGGGAGGGGCACTGAAGCTTTCTTT	CASSWGRGTEAFF
14	TRBV5-5	TRBD1	many	TRBJ2-1	TGTGCCAGCAGCCCGGCGACAGGGGTCAATGAGCAGTTCTTC	CASSPATGVNEQFF
13	TRBV20-1	.	many	TRBJ1-2	TGCAGTGCTAGCGGCGACCCAAGTCTAGGCTACACCTTC	CSASGDPSLGYTF
12	TRBV20-1	TRBD1	many	TRBJ2-7	TGCAGTGCCCCCGACAGGGTCTACGAGCAGTACTTC	CSAPDRVYEQYF
15	TRBV4-3	TRBD1	many	TRBJ2-7	TGCGCCAGCAGCCAAGATGGGGGACAGGGCCACGAGCAGTACTTC	CASSQDGGQGHEQYF
12	TRBV24-1	.	.	TRBJ2-1	TGTACCACCAGCCAGGGCTTAGGGGAGCAGTTCTTC	CTTSQGLGEQFF
13	TRBV9	.	many	TRBJ2-3	TGTGCCAGCAGCGTAGACCCTGGGGATACGCAGTATTTT	CASSVDPGDTQYF
13	TRBV20-1	.	many	TRBJ1-2	TGCAGTGCTAGAGGGGGGTTTGTGGATGGCTACACCTTC	CSARGGFVDGYTF
16	TRBV5-1	TRBD1	many	TRBJ2-1	TGCGCCAGCAGTTTAGGACAGGGGGGCTCCTACAATGAGCAGTTCTTC	CASSLGQGGSYNEQFF
15	TRBV29-1	.	many	TRBJ1-2	TGCAGCGTTGTCCCAGCCGGCAGATCAAGCTATGGCTACACCTTC	CSVVPAGRSSYGYTF
14	TRBV7-2	TRBD1	many	TRBJ2-5	TGTGCCAGCAGCCCGGACAGGGTCCAAGAGACCCAGTACTTC	CASSPDRVQETQYF
14	TRBV4-3	TRBD1	many	TRBJ1-1	TGCGCCAGCAGTCTGCAGGGGGCAAGAACTGAAGCTTTCTTT	CASSLQGARTEAFF
15	TRBV28	.	many	TRBJ2-5	TGTGCCAGCCGGGCAGGGGGGAATTACGGAGAGACCCAGTACTTC	CASRAGGNYGETQYF
11	TRBV30	.	many	TRBJ2-3	TGTGCCTGGAGTAATGGGACACCGCAGTATTTT	CAWSNGTPQYF
18	TRBV7-2	.	few	TRBJ1-1	TGTGCCAGCAGCTTAGGGCCAGAGACTCGACGCTGGTCGACTGAAGCTTTCTTT	CASSLGPETRRWSTEAFF
12	TRBV29-1	.	many	TRBJ2-7	TGCAGCGTTGAACCAGGGGCCGGCGAGCAGTACTTC	CSVEPGAGEQYF
16	TRBV6-5	.	many	TRBJ2-7	TGTGCCAGCAGTTTGAACCGCGGACAGGGAGGGTACGAGCAGTACTTC	CASSLNRGQGGYEQYF
15	TRBV18	TRBD1	many	TRBJ1-4	TGTGCCAGCTCACCACTGACAGGGCCTAATGAAAAACTGTTTTTT	CASSPLTGPNEKLFF
13	TRBV12-3/TRBV12-4	.	many	TRBJ1-2	TGTGCCAGCAGCCCGAGACAGACCAGCGGCTACACCTTC	CASSPRQTSGYTF
17	TRBV6-1	TRBD1	many	TRBJ2-1	TGTGCCAGCAGGGTCCACCATCCGGGACAGGCGTACAATGAGCAGTTCTTC	CASRVHHPGQAYNEQFF
14	TRBV5-4	TRBD2	many	TRBJ2-3	TGTGCCAGCACCCGTAGCGGGGGGGAAGATACGCAGTATTTT	CASTRSGGEDTQYF
15	TRBV12-3/TRBV12-4	TRBD2	many	TRBJ2-1	TGTGCCAGCACTTGGTCCAGCGGGGGACACAATGAGCAGTTCTTC	CASTWSSGGHNEQFF